These 4 T cell receptor beta chains were sequenced from one sample in a study of blood T cell repertoires in COVID-19. Repertoires were generated with immunoSEQ multiplex PCR, while TCRdb's copy carries only in-frame clones and drops some. The sample yields over 200,000 clones, about 91% seen once. Sequencing was done on a sample of PBMCs or T cells enriched from blood (not recorded which). The receptors shown here come from a woman aged 40 to 50 with acute COVID-19.

The chain links TRBV7-2 to TRBJ2-3, with a weak D call TRBD2 (5 bases). Germline CDR1 SGHTA, CDR2 FQGNSA. This CDR3 has 15 amino acids. Trimming removed 6 bases from V and 4 bases from J, with 17 bases in between. The CDR3 bases are TGTGCCAGCAGTCTCCGGAGGCCCAGATCAGATACGCAGTATTTT. The encoded protein is CASSLRRPRSDTQYF.

The chain has TRBV6-5 and TRBJ1-5; D not resolved. Germline lookup yields CDR1 MNHEY and CDR2 SVGAGI. The V end lost 8 bases, the J end lost 3 bases, and 17 bases lay between the germline ends. The CDR3 is 15 amino acids. The CDR3 bases are TGTGCCAGCCAGCCGCGGCCCCGGTCCAATCAGCCCCAGCATTTT. Protein: CASQPRPRSNQPQHF.

The chain joins TRBV5-1 to TRBJ2-1; 7 bases fit TRBD2. Germline-derived CDR1 and CDR2 are SGHRS and YFSETQ. The CDR3 totals 17 residues. V shed 4 bases and J 2 bases; nucleotides not matched to a gene: 12. CDR3 sequence (DNA): TGCGCCAGCAGCGCCGGAAGCTCGGGGGGAACCTACAATGAGCAGTTCTTC. Translated: CASSAGSSGGTYNEQFF.

V and J are TRBV3-1 (or the pseudogene TRBV3-2) and TRBJ2-2; D is uncertain. V lost 7 bases and J lost 4, with 13 bases in between. The germline V gene encodes CDR1 LGHDT and CDR2 YNNKEL (reference sequence). The CDR3 is 14 amino acids. The chain's CDR3 is CASNLLTGTGELFF. The DNA for the CDR3 is TGTGCCAGCAACCTCCTAACTGGCACCGGGGAGCTGTTTTTT.